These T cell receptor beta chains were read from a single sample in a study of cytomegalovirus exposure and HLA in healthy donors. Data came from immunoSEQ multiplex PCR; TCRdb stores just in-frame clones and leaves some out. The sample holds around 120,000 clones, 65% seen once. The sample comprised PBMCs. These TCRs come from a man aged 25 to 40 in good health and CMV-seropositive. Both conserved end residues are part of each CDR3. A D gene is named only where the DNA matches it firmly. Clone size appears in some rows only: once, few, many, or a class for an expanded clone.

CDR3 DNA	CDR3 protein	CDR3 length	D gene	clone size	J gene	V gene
TGTGCCAGCAGCCAAGAATCTAGAGATACGCAGTATTTT	CASSQESRDTQYF	13	.	.	TRBJ2-3	TRBV4-2
TGTGCCAGTAGTGCACCGACAGGGGGCGGGAACTACGAGCAGTACTTC	CASSAPTGGGNYEQYF	16	TRBD1	.	TRBJ2-7	TRBV19
TGTGCCACATCCTCAGGGAACACCGGGGAGCTGTTTTTT	CATSSGNTGELFF	13	.	.	TRBJ2-2	TRBV6-1
TGTGCCAGCAGGACCACGGGGGTAGGGGAGCAGTTCTTC	CASRTTGVGEQFF	13	.	few	TRBJ2-1	TRBV6-5
TGTGCCAGCACCCTGAACTATGGCTACACCTTC	CASTLNYGYTF	11	.	.	TRBJ1-2	TRBV2
TGTGCCTGGGACCGGGGTAGCTGGGAGACCCAGTACTTC	CAWDRGSWETQYF	13	.	.	TRBJ2-5	TRBV30
TGCGCCAGCAGCTTGGCTTGGGGGGGCTACAATGAGCAGTTCTTC	CASSLAWGGYNEQFF	15	TRBD2	.	TRBJ2-1	TRBV5-1
TGTGCCAGCAGTTACTCGCCAGGCACCGAGCAGTATTTT	CASSYSPGTEQYF	13	.	.	TRBJ2-3	TRBV6-5
TGTGCCAGCAGTGAAATTAGGACAATAAAATCTGGAAACACCATATATTTT	CASSEIRTIKSGNTIYF	17	.	few	TRBJ1-3	TRBV6-1
TGTGCCAGCAGCGCCCGGGGACAGGATACGCAGTATTTT	CASSARGQDTQYF	13	TRBD1	few	TRBJ2-3	TRBV11-3
TGTGCCAGCACGACCTTCTCCGGGGGAAATTCACCCCTCCACTTT	CASTTFSGGNSPLHF	15	.	.	TRBJ1-6	TRBV6-1
TGTGCCAGCAGCTTAGCAAGTCCAGGGGTTGGCTACACCTTC	CASSLASPGVGYTF	14	.	.	TRBJ1-2	TRBV7-9
TGTGCCAGCCAGTATGGGGGGGCCTACAATGAGCAGTTCTTC	CASQYGGAYNEQFF	14	TRBD2	.	TRBJ2-1	TRBV2
TGCGCCAGCAGCTTAATCGGAGAGTTCACTGAAGCTTTCTTT	CASSLIGEFTEAFF	14	.	few	TRBJ1-1	TRBV4-1
TGCAGCGTTGAATGGGACAGCCTCACCGGGGAGCTGTTTTTT	CSVEWDSLTGELFF	14	TRBD1	once	TRBJ2-2	TRBV29-1
TGTGCCATCAGTGAGTCGGGGGGACAGTACTACGAGCAGTACTTC	CAISESGGQYYEQYF	15	.	few	TRBJ2-7	TRBV10-3
TGCGCCAGCAGCCAGGTCGGGACAGGGGTCGGCTACACCTTC	CASSQVGTGVGYTF	14	TRBD1	.	TRBJ1-2	TRBV4-1
TGCGCCAGCAGTGAGTGGGGCGGCCAAGAGACCCAGTACTTC	CASSEWGGQETQYF	14	.	.	TRBJ2-5	TRBV10-1
TGTGCCAGCAGGGGACAGGGTGGCAATCAGCCCCAGCATTTT	CASRGQGGNQPQHF	14	TRBD1	.	TRBJ1-5	TRBV6-5
TGCGCCAGCAACCTGGGTTGGGGGGAGGACTACGAGCAGTACTTC	CASNLGWGEDYEQYF	15	.	.	TRBJ2-7	TRBV5-1
TGTGCCAGCAGCCACTCCTCACTAGCGGGGAGGAACAGTCAGTACTTC	CASSHSSLAGRNSQYF	16	TRBD2	.	TRBJ2-4	TRBV4-2
TGCGCCAGCAGCTGGGGACTAGCGAACAATGAGCAGTTCTTC	CASSWGLANNEQFF	14	TRBD2	.	TRBJ2-1	TRBV5-1
TGTGCCAGCAGCCGGGGGGCTAACACCGGGGAGCTGTTTTTT	CASSRGANTGELFF	14	.	.	TRBJ2-2	TRBV25-1
TGCAGTGCTAGACGGGGGAATGGGCAGTATTTT	CSARRGNGQYF	11	.	.	TRBJ2-3	TRBV20-1
TGTGCCAGCAGCTCCAAGAGCGGGCTCGGCAATCAGCCCCAGCATTTT	CASSSKSGLGNQPQHF	16	.	.	TRBJ1-5	TRBV7-8
TGTGCCAGCAGCTTTAGAGCGGCGAGCACAGATACGCAGTATTTT	CASSFRAASTDTQYF	15	.	few	TRBJ2-3	TRBV7-9
TGTGCCAGCAGTGCCGGGGGGGACACAGATACGCAGTATTTT	CASSAGGDTDTQYF	14	TRBD2	.	TRBJ2-3	TRBV6-4
TGCGCCAGCAGCCCTCCAGGGGGTTCCACTGAAGCTTTCTTT	CASSPPGGSTEAFF	14	TRBD1	.	TRBJ1-1	TRBV4-1
TGTGCCAGCACCCCGGGACTAGCGGGGGGGCCGTTCACCGGGGAGCTGTTTTTT	CASTPGLAGGPFTGELFF	18	TRBD2	.	TRBJ2-2	TRBV7-8
TGTGCCAGCAGCAGGTGGACCGGGACACCCGGCGGAGCCGCTTTCTTT	CASSRWTGTPGGAAFF	16	.	.	TRBJ1-1	TRBV7-9
TGTGCCAGCAGCTCCGGCGGGGCGGAGGGTGAGCAGTTCTTC	CASSSGGAEGEQFF	14	.	.	TRBJ2-1	TRBV5-4
TGTGCCAGCAGCTTTGGGGGGGTAACTAATGAAAAACTGTTTTTT	CASSFGGVTNEKLFF	15	.	.	TRBJ1-4	TRBV11-2
TGTGCCATCAGTACAGGGGATTCTGGAAACACCATATATTTT	CAISTGDSGNTIYF	14	TRBD1	.	TRBJ1-3	TRBV10-3
TGTGCCAGCAGTTTTTCGGGACAGGGGGGCGAGCAGTACTTC	CASSFSGQGGEQYF	14	TRBD1	.	TRBJ2-7	TRBV27
TGCGCCAGCAGCTTGGCAGCGGGTGGTTACGAGCAGTACTTC	CASSLAAGGYEQYF	14	.	.	TRBJ2-7	TRBV5-1
TGCGCCAGCAGCCAAGTCGCGGGGGCCGGCGGGGAGCTGTTTTTT	CASSQVAGAGGELFF	15	.	.	TRBJ2-2	TRBV4-1
TGTGCCAGCAGCTACCACCCCCACAGGGTTTGTGGCTATGGCTACACCTTC	CASSYHPHRVCGYGYTF	17	.	few	TRBJ1-2	TRBV21-1
TGTGCCACTGGGGGGGGAACCTATGGCTACACCTTC	CATGGGTYGYTF	12	.	.	TRBJ1-2	TRBV10-3
TGCAGCGCCGAGGGACAGGTCTATGGCTACACCTTC	CSAEGQVYGYTF	12	TRBD1	once	TRBJ1-2	TRBV29-1
TGTGCCAGCAGCTTCCGGGACAGGGGGCTATGGGAGCAGTACTTC	CASSFRDRGLWEQYF	15	TRBD1	.	TRBJ2-7	TRBV7-9
TGCGCCAGCAGCCCGGGCGTAGCGGGGGGGCCGGAGACCCAGTACTTC	CASSPGVAGGPETQYF	16	TRBD2	.	TRBJ2-5	TRBV5-1
TGTGCCAGTAGTCTATATCCAGGGGCAACTAATGAAAAACTGTTTTTT	CASSLYPGATNEKLFF	16	.	few	TRBJ1-4	TRBV19
TGTGCCAGCAGTGAGGGGGGATTTAATGAAAAACTGTTTTTT	CASSEGGFNEKLFF	14	.	.	TRBJ1-4	TRBV2
TGTGCCTGGAGTCCCGGTTATAGCAATCAGCCCCAGCATTTT	CAWSPGYSNQPQHF	14	.	.	TRBJ1-5	TRBV30
TGTGCCAGCAGCCCCCGGGGGGGTTTGGGCTACGAGCAGTACTTC	CASSPRGGLGYEQYF	15	TRBD2	.	TRBJ2-7	TRBV7-2
TGCGCCAGCAGCCCCGGGACTGGCTACAATGAGCAGTTCTTC	CASSPGTGYNEQFF	14	.	.	TRBJ2-1	TRBV5-1
TGCAGCGTGCAGACAGGGGGCTACGAGCAGTACTTC	CSVQTGGYEQYF	12	TRBD1	.	TRBJ2-7	TRBV29-1
TGTGCCAGCAGCTTAATCGGACACGCTAACTATGGCTACACCTTC	CASSLIGHANYGYTF	15	.	few	TRBJ1-2	TRBV7-9
TGTGCCAGCAGTTCCCTCAGGGGGCAGGAGACCCAGTACTTC	CASSSLRGQETQYF	14	TRBD1	few	TRBJ2-5	TRBV6-6
TGTGCCAGCAGCTTAACCGGGACTAGCGTATCTCAAGAGACCCAGTACTTC	CASSLTGTSVSQETQYF	17	TRBD2	.	TRBJ2-5	TRBV11-1